This entry lists 12 T cell receptor beta chains sequenced from one sample in a study of T cells in localized non-small cell lung cancer. The assay was immunoSEQ multiplex PCR, and TCRdb's table has in-frame clones only and misses some. The sample contains nearly 25,000 clones, roughly 90% of which appear only once. The sample consisted of peripheral blood, taken before any cancer treatment. The origin of the receptors is a man aged 40-75 years with stage III squamous cell lung carcinoma.

The chain joins TRBV19 to TRBJ2-1; D could derive from TRBD1 or TRBD2 (7 bases each). Trimming pared 3 bases from V and 9 bases from J, leaving 12 bases between. CDR1 and CDR2 from the germline V gene are LNHDA and SQIVND (reference sequence). This CDR3 region has 13 residues. CDR3 residues: CASSMVRGGEQFF. Written as DNA, the CDR3 is TGTGCCAGTAGTATGGTCAGGGGGGGTGAGCAGTTCTTC.

This clone was found once. This sequence joins TRBV5-4 and TRBJ2-1; tentatively, D is TRBD1 (5 bases). Germline loops: CDR1 SGHNT, CDR2 YYREEE (reference sequence). The V end was cut by 6 bases, the J end by 2 bases, with 12 bases between. CDR3 length: 14 residues. The DNA for the CDR3 is TGTGCCAGCACCCGGACATCTACCTACAATGAGCAGTTCTTC. It specifies CASTRTSTYNEQFF.

The chain has TRBV11-2 and TRBJ1-5, with unresolved D. The CDR3 extends over 16 amino acids. Trimming removed 0 bases at V and 0 bases at J, with 9 bases between. CDR1 is SGHAT and CDR2 is FQNNGV in the germline V gene. The CDR3 nucleotides are TGTGCCAGCAGCTTAGAGAAGGAAATTAGCAATCAGCCCCAGCATTTT. It is translated as CASSLEKEISNQPQHF.

This chain connects TRBV5-1 to TRBJ1-3; TRBD1 matches at 10 bases. V shed 5 bases, J shed 2 bases, and the junction held 4 bases outside the gene matches. This CDR3 has 15 amino acids. Per germline, CDR1 SGHRS and CDR2 YFSETQ. The CDR3 nucleotides read TGCGCCAGCAGGGACGGACAGGGGGCTGGAAACACCATATATTTT. Translated, it gives CASRDGQGAGNTIYF.

CDR3 sequence: CASSQDLLAGVGEQFF. In DNA, the CDR3 is TGCGCCAGCAGCCAAGATTTGCTAGCGGGAGTTGGTGAGCAGTTCTTC. The J gene is TRBJ2-1, the V gene TRBV4-3; 10 nucleotides line up with TRBD2. Looked up from germline, CDR1 is LGHNA and CDR2 is YSLEER. The CDR3 is 16 amino acids. The trim removed 0 bases at V and 9 bases at J, leaving 8 bases unmatched.

This clone has just one count. V and J are TRBV18 and TRBJ2-7; 9 bases match TRBD1. The CDR3 is made up of 15 amino acids. Germline trimming cut 3 bases from V and 6 bases from J; bases unmatched to any gene: 9. In germline, CDR1 is KGHSH, CDR2 LQKENI. This CDR3 is CASSPGTGNSGEQYF. In DNA, the CDR3 is TGTGCCAGCTCACCTGGGACAGGGAATTCGGGCGAGCAGTACTTC.

The chain joins TRBV15 to TRBJ2-7, with D tentatively TRBD1 or TRBD2 (5 bases each). Per the germline V gene, CDR1 is LNHNV and CDR2 is YYDKDF (reference sequence). With 3 bases removed from V and 7 bases from J, the gap between germline ends came to 22 bases. The CDR3 runs 16 residues. CDR3 nucleotides: TGTGCCACCAGCAGGGACACCGGGACCCCCCGGGATGAGCAGTACTTC. It translates to CATSRDTGTPRDEQYF.

This clone was detected once. This rearrangement joins TRBV5-1 to TRBJ2-1; D is unclear. There are 14 residues in the CDR3. Germline-derived CDR1 and CDR2 are SGHRS and YFSETQ. The ends were cut back, 0 bases at V and 3 bases at J, with 7 bases in the middle. This CDR3 is CASSLVGNYNEQFF. Here the CDR3 DNA reads TGCGCCAGCAGCTTGGTGGGCAACTACAATGAGCAGTTCTTC.

This clone was counted once. The chain links TRBV19 to TRBJ2-3; a weak D match, TRBD2 (6 bases). Germline V gene data show CDR1 as LNHDA and CDR2 as SQIVND (reference sequence). CDR3 length: 14 amino acids. V was clipped by 5 bases and J by 4 bases, with 13 bases between them. The CDR3 sequence: CASSAFGTSDTQYF. The DNA of the CDR3 is TGTGCCAGTAGTGCCTTTGGGACTTCAGATACGCAGTATTTT.

The rearrangement uses TRBV7-2 and TRBJ1-5; 9 bases fit TRBD1. V trimming: 3 bases; J trimming: 5 bases; junction bases outside the gene matches: 5. CDR1 is SGHTA and CDR2 is FQGNSA in the germline V gene. CDR3 size: 15 residues. CDR3 amino acids: CASSLDRGSYQPQHF. CDR3 sequence (DNA): TGTGCCAGCAGCTTGGACAGGGGAAGCTATCAGCCCCAGCATTTT.

The chain has TRBV4-1 and TRBJ2-1; the D gene is possibly TRBD2 (5 bases). Germline V CDR1 and CDR2: MGHRA, YSYEKL. The CDR3 is 17 amino acids. V was shortened by 0 bases and J by 0 bases, with 12 bases between the two germline ends. For the CDR3, the DNA is TGCGCCAGCAGCCAAGATAGCGTAGTAAGCTCCTACAATGAGCAGTTCTTC. Its translation: CASSQDSVVSSYNEQFF.

The chain recombines TRBV11-2 with TRBJ1-4; weak D call: TRBD1 (5 bases). The V gene's germline CDR1 is SGHAT and CDR2 FQNNGV. CDR3 length: 15 amino acids. V gave up 1 base and J gave up 8 bases, with 14 bases separating them. The CDR3 protein is CASSLGRGNLEKLFF. Written as DNA, the CDR3 is TGTGCCAGCAGCTTAGGAAGGGGTAATTTGGAAAAACTGTTTTTT.